Each of the 21 T cell receptor beta chains below was sequenced from the same sample in a study of blood T cell repertoires in COVID-19. Generated by immunoSEQ multiplex PCR, the TCRdb table keeps only in-frame clones and is missing some. This table has over 100,000 clones, roughly 81% appearing once. Sample: peripheral blood. All receptors derive from a man aged 40-49 years with acute or convalescent COVID-19.

The chain employs TRBV29-1 and TRBJ2-1, with 7 bases aligning to TRBD1. Per the germline V gene, CDR1 is SQVTM and CDR2 is ANQGSEA. V shed 6 bases and J 1 base; nucleotides not matched to a gene: 9. The CDR3 extends over 15 amino acids. The CDR3 protein is CSVPRGSSSYNEQFF. CDR3 DNA: TGCAGCGTCCCCAGGGGGAGCTCGTCCTACAATGAGCAGTTCTTC.

The V call is TRBV7-8, the J call TRBJ1-1; possible D gene TRBD1, 5 bases. CDR1 and CDR2 from the germline V gene are SGHVS and FQNEAQ. This CDR3 is built from 13 residues. Between the trimmed V and J ends, which lost 5 bases and 4 bases, there was a span of 11 bases. The CDR3 reads CASSPNGGTEAFF. The CDR3 DNA follows: TGTGCCAGCAGCCCTAACGGGGGCACTGAAGCTTTCTTT.

The chain combines TRBV6-6 with TRBJ1-4, with D possibly TRBD1 on 5 matching bases. CDR1 is MNHNY, CDR2 SVGAGI, per germline (reference sequence). The CDR3 length is 13 residues. Between the trimmed V and J ends, which lost 6 bases and 3 bases, there was a span of 8 bases. CDR3 bases: TGTGCCAGCAGGGGGCTGTCTAATGAAAAACTGTTTTTT. This translates into CASRGLSNEKLFF.

This clone was seen only once. The J gene is TRBJ2-7, the V gene TRBV4-1; a possible D gene is TRBD2 (6 bases). This CDR3 contains 16 residues. V lost 0 bases and J 0 bases, leaving 12 bases between the germline ends. Looked up from germline, CDR1 is MGHRA and CDR2 is YSYEKL. The CDR3: CASSQEGGTLSYEQYF. The CDR3 DNA follows: TGCGCCAGCAGCCAAGAAGGAGGGACCCTCTCCTACGAGCAGTACTTC.

The V call is TRBV2, the J call TRBJ2-7; the D gene is possibly TRBD1 (5 bases). The CDR3 extends over 14 amino acids. V was cut by 7 bases and J by 4 bases, with 17 bases left in between. The germline CDR1 and CDR2 sequences are SNHLY and FYNNEI. CDR3 sequence (DNA): TGTGCCAGCACCTGGGGCTCGCGCAGTTACGAGCAGTACTTC. Translating gives CASTWGSRSYEQYF.

The chain carries TRBV27 and TRBJ2-7; TRBD1 matches 8 bases. The CDR3 is made up of 14 amino acids. Per germline, CDR1 MNHEY and CDR2 SMNVEV (reference sequence). V trimming: 5 bases; J trimming: 3 bases; junction bases outside the gene matches: 6. The DNA for the CDR3 is TGTGCCAGCAGTCTGGACAGGGTGGGCTACGAGCAGTACTTC. This encodes CASSLDRVGYEQYF.

The J gene is TRBJ1-2, the V gene TRBV2, with D possibly being TRBD1 (6 bases). V gave up 10 bases and J gave up 4 bases, with 16 bases separating them. Germline lookup yields CDR1 SNHLY and CDR2 FYNNEI. The CDR3 is made up of 13 amino acids. The CDR3 reads CATNLGGGYGYTF. The CDR3 DNA reads TGTGCCACCAACCTAGGGGGGGGCTATGGCTACACCTTC.

This clone was recorded a few times. The CDR3 DNA reads TGTGCACACGAGACAGGGGCCACTAGCTCCTACGAGCAGTACTTC. As protein: CAHETGATSSYEQYF. The genes are TRBV21-1 and TRBJ2-7; the D call in the table, TRBD1, was not verified against the DNA. TRBV21-1 is marked as a pseudogene. CDR3 length: 15 residues.

This chain's CDR3 is CASSPSQGPYEQYF. The CDR3, as DNA: TGTGCCAGCAGCCCCTCCCAGGGGCCCTACGAGCAGTACTTC. The chain combines TRBV6-2 or TRBV6-3 with TRBJ2-7; TRBD1 might be the D (6 bases). The CDR3 loop spans 14 amino acids. Germline CDR1 and CDR2: MNHEY and SVGEGT. Between the trimmed V and J ends, which lost 6 bases and 2 bases, there was a span of 14 bases.

The V and J genes are TRBV7-2 and TRBJ1-6; no firm D call. Trimming stripped 5 bases from V and 6 bases from J, with 11 bases between. CDR1 is SGHTA, CDR2 FQGNSA, per germline. The CDR3 contains 14 residues. The CDR3 region is CASSREFVNSPLHF. CDR3 DNA sequence: TGTGCCAGCAGCCGGGAGTTTGTTAATTCACCCCTCCACTTT.

This clone appeared once. This chain links TRBV3-1 (or the pseudogene TRBV3-2) with TRBJ1-4, with D perhaps matching TRBD1 (5 bases). The CDR3 has 16 residues. Germline V gene data show CDR1 as LGHDT and CDR2 as YNNKEL (reference sequence). V was clipped by 0 bases and J by 0 bases, with 8 bases between them. For the CDR3, the DNA is TGTGCCAGCAGCCAAGATGCGGGGGCAACTAATGAAAAACTGTTTTTT. Its protein product is CASSQDAGATNEKLFF.

This clone showed up just once. The chain carries TRBV5-1 and TRBJ2-7, with TRBD1 matching 9 bases. Trimming removed 1 base from V and 6 bases from J; junction bases left unmatched: 8. This CDR3 spans 15 amino acids. Germline V CDR1 and CDR2: SGHRS, YFSETQ. The CDR3 coding sequence is TGCGCCAGCAGCTTGTGGGGACAGGGAGTCGGCGAGCAGTACTTC. Amino acids: CASSLWGQGVGEQYF. Looking up the rest from reference TRBV5-1 and TRBJ2-7 gives the full variable domain: KAGVTQTPRYLIKTRGQQVTLSCSPISGHRSVSWYQQTPGQGLQFLFEYFSETQRNKGNFPGRFSGRQFSNSRSEMNVSTLELGDSALYLCASSLWGQGVGEQYFGPGTRLTVT.

The chain's CDR3 is CATSDFRGGYGYTF. CDR3 nucleotide sequence: TGTGCCACCAGTGATTTTCGGGGGGGCTATGGCTACACCTTC. The chain combines TRBV24-1 with TRBJ1-2; a weak D match, TRBD1 (5 bases). From germline, CDR1 is KGHDR and CDR2 SFDVKD. The V gene lost 1 base and the J gene lost 4 bases, with 9 bases spanning the gap. The CDR3 is made up of 14 amino acids.

The chain combines TRBV18 with TRBJ1-1, with 7 bases lining up with TRBD1. The germline V gene encodes CDR1 KGHSH and CDR2 LQKENI. The CDR3 consists of 13 residues. The V segment lost 8 bases and the J segment 2 bases; nucleotides outside the gene matches: 5. The CDR3 DNA reads TGTGCCAGCGTAAGACAGGGTAACACTGAAGCTTTCTTT. Its protein is CASVRQGNTEAFF.

V usage is TRBV5-1 and J usage is TRBJ2-3; 8 nucleotides agree with TRBD2. This CDR3 comprises 16 residues. Germline assignment: CDR1 SGHRS and CDR2 YFSETQ. The J segment lost 4 bases and the V segment lost 0 bases, leaving 7 bases of the junction unmatched. CDR3 sequence reads: CASSLDFGGAADTQYF. The CDR3 nucleotides read TGCGCCAGCAGCTTGGATTTCGGGGGGGCTGCAGATACGCAGTATTTT.

This clone showed up just a few times. V gene TRBV4-2 combines with J gene TRBJ1-1; possibly TRBD1 for D (6 bases). This CDR3 contains 12 residues. Germline loops: CDR1 LGHNA, CDR2 YNFKEQ. Trimming took 1 base from V and 8 from J, leaving 8 bases between them. The CDR3 DNA reads as TGTGCCAGCAGCCAAGGGGGGCGAGAAGCTTTCTTT. Protein: CASSQGGREAFF.

The chain has TRBV7-9 and TRBJ2-7, with 8 bases fitting TRBD1. The CDR3 runs to 12 residues. The trim removed 10 bases at V and 6 bases at J, leaving 8 bases unmatched. Germline CDR1 and CDR2: SEHNR and FQNEAQ (reference sequence). Here the CDR3 DNA reads TGTGCCACGGGACAGGTATCATCCGAGCAGTACTTC. It translates to CATGQVSSEQYF.

The chain combines TRBV28 with TRBJ1-1; 9 positions match TRBD1. The V and J ends lost 7 bases and 5 bases, in that order; junction bases with no gene match: 11. The germline V gene has CDR1 MDHEN and CDR2 SYDVKM. This CDR3 is 15 amino acids long. The CDR3 sequence is CASTPTGGKGTEAFF. In nucleotides, the CDR3 is TGTGCCAGCACCCCTACAGGGGGCAAGGGTACTGAAGCTTTCTTT.

The V and J genes are TRBV5-1 and TRBJ2-7, with D unclear. The CDR3 is 14 amino acids. The ends were cut back, 0 bases at V and 2 bases at J, with 9 bases in the middle. The germline V gene encodes CDR1 SGHRS and CDR2 YFSETQ. CDR3 residues: CASSLARPPYEQYF. In DNA form, the CDR3 reads TGCGCCAGCAGCTTGGCCAGGCCCCCCTACGAGCAGTACTTC.

The V and J genes are TRBV4-2 and TRBJ2-3; no firm D call. The CDR3 runs 13 residues. The V end was cut by 5 bases, the J end by 6 bases, with 12 bases between. Germline values: CDR1 LGHNA, CDR2 YNFKEQ. The DNA for the CDR3 is TGTGCCAGCAGCTCTCCCCCCCCCGATACGCAGTATTTT. Amino acids: CASSSPPPDTQYF.

The CDR3 spells CASTTTGGGGTEAFF. CDR3 DNA sequence: TGTGCCAGTACCACCACCGGCGGGGGAGGCACTGAAGCTTTCTTT. This sequence joins TRBV19 and TRBJ1-1, with D possibly matching TRBD1 (5 bases). This CDR3 is 15 amino acids long. V was pared by 7 bases and J by 4 bases, with 19 bases between. Germline V CDR1 and CDR2: LNHDA, SQIVND (reference sequence).